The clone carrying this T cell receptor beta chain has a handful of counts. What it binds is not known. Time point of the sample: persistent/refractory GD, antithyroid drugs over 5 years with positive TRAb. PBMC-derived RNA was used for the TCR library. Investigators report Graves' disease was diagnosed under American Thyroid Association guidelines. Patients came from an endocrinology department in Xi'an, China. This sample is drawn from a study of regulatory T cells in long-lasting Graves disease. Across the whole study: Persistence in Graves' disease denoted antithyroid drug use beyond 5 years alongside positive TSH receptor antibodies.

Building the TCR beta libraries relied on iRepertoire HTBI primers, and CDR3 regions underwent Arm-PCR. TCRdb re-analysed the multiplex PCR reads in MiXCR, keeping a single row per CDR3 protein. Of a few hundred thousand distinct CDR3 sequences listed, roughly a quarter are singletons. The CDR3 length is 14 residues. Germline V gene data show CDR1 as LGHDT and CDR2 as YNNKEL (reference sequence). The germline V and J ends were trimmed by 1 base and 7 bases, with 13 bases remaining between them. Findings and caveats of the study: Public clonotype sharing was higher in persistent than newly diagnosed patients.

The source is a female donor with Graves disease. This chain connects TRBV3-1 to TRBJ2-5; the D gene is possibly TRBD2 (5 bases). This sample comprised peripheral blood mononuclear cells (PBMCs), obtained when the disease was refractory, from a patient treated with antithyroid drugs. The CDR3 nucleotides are TGTGCCAGCAGCCAAGCATTCTCAGGAGGGACCCAGTACTTC. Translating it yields CASSQAFSGGTQYF.